The 17 T cell receptor beta chains presented below share a single source sample, sequenced in a study of graft-versus-host responses after intestinal transplantation. Processed graft tissue released its intraepithelial and lamina propria lymphocytes. Sequenced by immunoSEQ multiplex PCR; TCRdb stores in-frame clones only, minus some. The sample consists of some 7,700 clones, roughly 82% of them appearing once. Sequencing used ileum tissue, obtained approximately 120 days after transplant. These receptors all stem from a human patient who received an intestinal transplant, so some T cells may come from the graft donor.

The chain has TRBV15 and TRBJ2-3, with D possibly being TRBD2 (5 bases). This CDR3 has 14 amino acids. The germline V gene has CDR1 LNHNV and CDR2 YYDKDF (reference sequence). Between the trimmed V and J ends, which lost 2 bases and 2 bases, there was a span of 8 bases. The CDR3 region is CATSRTDYTDTQYF. The CDR3 bases are TGTGCCACCAGCAGAACAGACTACACAGATACGCAGTATTTT.

With regard to this clone: Other DNA variants within this sample encode the same CDR3. This chain uses TRBV7-9 with TRBJ2-7, with D possibly TRBD1 on 7 matching bases. This CDR3 has 14 amino acids. Germline CDR1 is SEHNR and CDR2 is FQNEAQ (reference sequence). V gave up 5 bases and J gave up 5 bases, with 16 bases separating them. CDR3 coding DNA: TGTGCCAGCAGCCCGGGCGGGACAGTTAACGAGCAGTACTTC. Its protein product is CASSPGGTVNEQYF.

The chain is built from TRBV7-3 and TRBJ2-1; TRBD1 or TRBD2 may be the D gene (6 bases each). This CDR3 comprises 15 residues. CDR1 SGHTA and CDR2 FQGTGA come from the germline V gene. Trimming left V 1 base short and J 5 bases short, with 12 bases between. In DNA form, the CDR3 reads TGTGCCAGCAGCTTAATCGGGGGCCCGAACAATGAGCAGTTCTTC. It is translated as CASSLIGGPNNEQFF.

The chain joins TRBV5-1 to TRBJ1-3, with a weak D call TRBD1 (5 bases). The germline V and J ends were trimmed by 4 bases and 0 bases, with 17 bases remaining between them. Per the germline V gene, CDR1 is SGHRS and CDR2 is YFSETQ. This CDR3 is 17 amino acids long. CDR3 nucleotides: TGCGCCAGCAGCCCGAATATCGGGGGTCCCTCTGGAAACACCATATATTTT. Translation: CASSPNIGGPSGNTIYF.

This clone has only a few counts. The genes are TRBV4-1 and TRBJ2-1; the D gene is possibly TRBD1 (6 bases). The germline V and J ends were trimmed by 0 bases and 9 bases, with 9 bases remaining between them. This CDR3 spans 13 amino acids. Looked up from germline, CDR1 is MGHRA and CDR2 is YSYEKL. The CDR3 coding sequence is TGCGCCAGCAGCCAAGATATAGGGGGTGAGCAGTTCTTC. Protein sequence: CASSQDIGGEQFF.

The CDR3 region has the DNA TGCGCCAGCAGCTTATATACAGGGGGCACTTCCTACGAGCAGTACTTC. Encoded protein: CASSLYTGGTSYEQYF. The J gene is TRBJ2-7, the V gene TRBV5-1; 9 nucleotides agree with TRBD1. Germline V gene data show CDR1 as SGHRS and CDR2 as YFSETQ. Trimming at V came to 2 bases and at J to 1 base, leaving 7 bases not matched to a gene. This CDR3 has 16 amino acids.

The V gene is TRBV5-6, the J gene TRBJ2-3, with D unclear. Germline-derived CDR1 and CDR2 are SGHDT and YYEEEE. V lost 4 bases and J 3 bases, leaving 6 bases between the germline ends. This CDR3 is built from 12 residues. The CDR3: CASSPGTDTQYF. The DNA of the CDR3 is TGTGCCAGCAGCCCTGGGACAGATACGCAGTATTTT. The whole variable domain, remainder taken from reference TRBV5-6 and TRBJ2-3, is DAGVTQSPTHLIKTRGQQVTLRCSPKSGHDTVSWYQQALGQGPQFIFQYYEEEERQRGNFPDRFSGHQFPNYSSELNVNALLLGDSALYLCASSPGTDTQYFGPGTRLTVL.

The chain employs TRBV21-1 and TRBJ2-7; whether TRBD2, the table's D call, matches the DNA was not checked. TRBV21-1 is a pseudogene locus. CDR3 size: 15 residues. The CDR3 region is CASSKEEFINYEQYF. CDR3 coding DNA: TGTGCCAGCAGCAAAGAGGAGTTCATAAACTACGAGCAGTACTTC.

The rearrangement uses TRBV2 and TRBJ1-2; weak D call: TRBD1 (6 bases). Germline-derived CDR1 and CDR2 are SNHLY and FYNNEI. This CDR3 is built from 11 residues. V was trimmed by 10 bases and J by 6 bases, leaving 12 bases between them. CDR3 in amino acids: CAKNYRDGYTF. CDR3 DNA sequence: TGTGCCAAGAACTACAGGGATGGCTACACCTTC.

The chain combines TRBV7-2 with TRBJ1-2; perhaps TRBD1 as D (6 bases). CDR1 SGHTA and CDR2 FQGNSA come from the germline V gene. There are 15 residues in the CDR3. V was clipped by 1 base and J by 3 bases, with 12 bases between them. For the CDR3, the DNA is TGTGCCAGCAGCTTAGTGGCAGGGGAGGACTATGGCTACACCTTC. Protein sequence: CASSLVAGEDYGYTF.

The V and J genes are TRBV12-5 and TRBJ1-3; D gene unclear. The CDR3 is 12 amino acids. Trimming stripped 8 bases from V and 0 bases from J, with 5 bases between. CDR1 and CDR2 (germline): LGHNT, FRNRAP. CDR3 in amino acids: CASRNSGNTIYF. The DNA for the CDR3 is TGTGCTAGTCGTAACTCTGGAAACACCATATATTTT.

This rearrangement joins TRBV5-5 to TRBJ1-5; possibly TRBD1 for D (5 bases). Trimming stripped 4 bases from V and 3 bases from J, with 11 bases between. Germline V gives CDR1 SGHKS, CDR2 YYEKEE (reference sequence). The CDR3 is 14 amino acids. CDR3: CASSPGGYNQPQHF. As DNA, the CDR3 is TGTGCCAGCAGCCCGGGGGGGTACAATCAGCCCCAGCATTTT.

By frequency in the sample, this clone is large (0.1 to 1%). The CDR3 DNA reads TGTGCCATCAGTGAATCCTCCTACGAGCAGTACTTC. This sequence encodes CAISESSYEQYF. The chain is built from TRBV10-3 and TRBJ2-7; D not resolved. V was cut by 3 bases and J by 0 bases, with 3 bases left in between. Germline V gene data show CDR1 as ENHRY and CDR2 as SYGVKD. The CDR3 extends over 12 amino acids.

This clone is a singleton in its sample. The chain links TRBV9 to TRBJ2-7; no clear D gene. Deletions cut 0 bases from V and 2 bases from J, with 9 bases between. This CDR3 is 14 amino acids long. Germline values: CDR1 SGDLS, CDR2 YYNGEE. Here the CDR3 reads CASSVGSGTYEQYF. CDR3 coding DNA: TGTGCCAGCAGCGTAGGATCGGGTACCTACGAGCAGTACTTC.

This clone appeared a single time. The gene calls are TRBV6-5 and TRBJ2-5; 10 bases align to TRBD2. Trimming cost V 5 bases and J 5 bases; bases outside gene matches: 2. This CDR3 has 13 amino acids. Germline V CDR1 and CDR2: MNHEY, SVGAGI. The CDR3 loop is CASSKGLAETQYF. In DNA, the CDR3 is TGTGCCAGCAGTAAGGGACTAGCGGAGACCCAGTACTTC.

The chain is built from TRBV2 and TRBJ1-5; TRBD1 matches 11 bases. V trimming: 4 bases; J trimming: 4 bases; junction bases outside the gene matches: 12. Germline CDR1 and CDR2: SNHLY and FYNNEI. CDR3 size: 18 residues. As DNA, the CDR3 is TGTGCCAGCAGTGCCAACCAACCCGGGACAGGGGGTAATCAGCCCCAGCATTTT. This codes for CASSANQPGTGGNQPQHF.

This rearrangement joins TRBV5-5 to TRBJ2-3, with no clear D. CDR3 size: 13 residues. Trimming stripped 1 base from V and 14 bases from J, with 17 bases between. Germline CDR1 is SGHKS and CDR2 is YYEKEE (reference sequence). The CDR3 protein is CASSLIEAGISYF. The CDR3 DNA reads as TGTGCCAGCAGCTTGATCGAGGCAGGAATTTCGTATTTT.